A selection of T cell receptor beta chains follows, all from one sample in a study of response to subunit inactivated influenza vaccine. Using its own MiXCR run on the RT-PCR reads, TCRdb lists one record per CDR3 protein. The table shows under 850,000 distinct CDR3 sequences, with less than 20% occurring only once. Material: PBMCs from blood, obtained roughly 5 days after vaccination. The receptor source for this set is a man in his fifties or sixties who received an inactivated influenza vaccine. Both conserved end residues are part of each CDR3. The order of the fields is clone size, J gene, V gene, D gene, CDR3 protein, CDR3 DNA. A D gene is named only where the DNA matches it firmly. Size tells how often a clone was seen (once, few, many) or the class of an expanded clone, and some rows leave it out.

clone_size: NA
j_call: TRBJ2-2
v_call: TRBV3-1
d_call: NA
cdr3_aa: CASSQVATGELFF
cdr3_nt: TGTGCCAGCAGCCAAGTCGCCACCGGGGAGCTGTTTTTT

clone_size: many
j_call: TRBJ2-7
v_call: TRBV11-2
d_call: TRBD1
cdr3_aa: CASSPLTGGYEQYF
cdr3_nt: TGTGCCAGCAGCCCGTTGACAGGGGGCTACGAGCAGTACTTC

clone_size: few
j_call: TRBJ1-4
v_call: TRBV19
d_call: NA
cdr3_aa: CASSRGPTTTNEKLFF
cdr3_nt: TGTGCCAGTAGCCGAGGACCTACGACAACTAATGAAAAACTGTTTTTT

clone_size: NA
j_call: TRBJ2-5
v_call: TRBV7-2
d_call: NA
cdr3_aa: CASSKRRETQYF
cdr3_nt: TGTGCCAGCAGCAAAAGGCGGGAGACCCAGTACTTC

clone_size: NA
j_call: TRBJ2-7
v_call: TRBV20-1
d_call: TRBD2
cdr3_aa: CSPYSGSGQYF
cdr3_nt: TGCAGCCCATATAGCGGGAGTGGGCAGTACTTC

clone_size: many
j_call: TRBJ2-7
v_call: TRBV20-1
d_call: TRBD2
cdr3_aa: CSVGGVGTYEQYF
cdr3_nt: TGCAGTGTGGGAGGGGTCGGAACCTACGAGCAGTACTTC

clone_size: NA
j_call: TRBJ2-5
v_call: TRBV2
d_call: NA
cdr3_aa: CASVIEYQETQYF
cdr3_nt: TGTGCCAGCGTTATTGAATACCAAGAGACCCAGTACTTC

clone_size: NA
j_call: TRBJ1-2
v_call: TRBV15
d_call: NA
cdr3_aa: CATSRATPSGYGYTF
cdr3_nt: TGTGCCACCAGCAGAGCTACCCCCAGTGGCTATGGCTACACCTTC

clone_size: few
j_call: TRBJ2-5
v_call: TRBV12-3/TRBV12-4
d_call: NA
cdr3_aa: CASSPGTLQETQYF
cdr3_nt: TGTGCCAGCAGTCCCGGGACCCTTCAAGAGACCCAGTACTTC

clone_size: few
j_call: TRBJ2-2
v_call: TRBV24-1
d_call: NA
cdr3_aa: CATSDFSPGELFF
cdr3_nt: TGTGCCACCAGTGATTTTTCGCCTGGGGAGCTGTTTTTT

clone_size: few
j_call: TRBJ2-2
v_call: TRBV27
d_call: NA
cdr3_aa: CASSLRPSGELFF
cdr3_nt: TGTGCCAGCAGTTTACGGCCGAGCGGGGAGCTGTTTTTT

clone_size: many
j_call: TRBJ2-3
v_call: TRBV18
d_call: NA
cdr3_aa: CASSPPFHGSTDTQYF
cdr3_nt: TGTGCCAGCTCACCACCGTTTCACGGGAGCACAGATACGCAGTATTTT

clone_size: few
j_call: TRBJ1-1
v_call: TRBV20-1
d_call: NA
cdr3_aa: CSPSRTESEAFF
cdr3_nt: TGCAGTCCCTCCCGGACAGAGAGTGAAGCTTTCTTT

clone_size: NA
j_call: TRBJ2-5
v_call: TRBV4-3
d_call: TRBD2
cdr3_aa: CASSQGGGRRQETQYF
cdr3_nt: TGCGCCAGCAGCCAAGGTGGCGGGAGGCGCCAAGAGACCCAGTACTTC

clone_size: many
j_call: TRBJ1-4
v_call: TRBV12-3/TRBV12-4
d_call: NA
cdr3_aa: CASSFWQGNEKLFF
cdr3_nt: TGTGCCAGCAGTTTCTGGCAGGGTAACGAAAAACTGTTTTTT

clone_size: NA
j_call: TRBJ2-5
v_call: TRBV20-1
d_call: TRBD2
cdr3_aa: CSNLAGWEETQYF
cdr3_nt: TGCAGTAATCTAGCGGGTTGGGAAGAGACCCAGTACTTC

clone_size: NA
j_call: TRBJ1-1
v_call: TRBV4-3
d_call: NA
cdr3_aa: CASSQDNSPWAEAFF
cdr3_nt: TGCGCCAGCAGCCAAGACAACAGCCCATGGGCTGAAGCTTTCTTT

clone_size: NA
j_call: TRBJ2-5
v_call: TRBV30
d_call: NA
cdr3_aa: CAWSVGISQETQYF
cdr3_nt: TGTGCCTGGAGTGTAGGTATTAGTCAAGAGACCCAGTACTTC

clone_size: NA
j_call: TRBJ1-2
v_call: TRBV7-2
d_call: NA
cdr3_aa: CASSEGGSNYGYTF
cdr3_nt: TGTGCCAGCAGCGAGGGGGGCAGTAACTATGGCTACACCTTC

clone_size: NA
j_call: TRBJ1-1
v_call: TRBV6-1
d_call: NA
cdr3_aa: CASSLTIGGTEAFF
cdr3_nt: TGTGCCAGCAGCTTGACCATCGGGGGCACTGAAGCTTTCTTT

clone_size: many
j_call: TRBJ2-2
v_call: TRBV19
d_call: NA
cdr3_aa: CASSITNTGELFF
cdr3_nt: TGTGCCAGTAGTATAACGAACACCGGGGAGCTGTTTTTT

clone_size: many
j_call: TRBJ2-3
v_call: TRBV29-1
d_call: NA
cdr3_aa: CSVGVSDTQYF
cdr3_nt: TGCAGTGTGGGGGTATCCGATACGCAGTATTTT

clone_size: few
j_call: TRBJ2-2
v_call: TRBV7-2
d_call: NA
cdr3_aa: CASSLTPGRAPGELFF
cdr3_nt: TGTGCCAGCAGCTTAACCCCCGGACGGGCCCCCGGGGAGCTGTTTTTT

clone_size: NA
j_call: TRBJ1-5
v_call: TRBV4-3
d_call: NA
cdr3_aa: CASSQGGANQPQHF
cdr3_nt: TGCGCCAGCAGCCAAGGGGGGGCGAATCAGCCCCAGCATTTT

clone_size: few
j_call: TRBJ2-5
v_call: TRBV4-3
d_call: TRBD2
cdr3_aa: CASSRGLAGKETQYF
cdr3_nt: TGCGCCAGCAGCCGGGGACTAGCGGGGAAAGAGACCCAGTACTTC

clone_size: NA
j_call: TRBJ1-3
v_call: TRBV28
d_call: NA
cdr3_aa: CASSTRRSGNTIYF
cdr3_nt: TGTGCCAGCAGCACCCGGCGGTCTGGAAACACCATATATTTT

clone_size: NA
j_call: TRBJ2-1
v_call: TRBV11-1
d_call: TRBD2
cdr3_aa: CASSKNSGTSDEQFF
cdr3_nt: TGTGCCAGCAGCAAAAACAGCGGGACCTCGGATGAGCAGTTCTTC

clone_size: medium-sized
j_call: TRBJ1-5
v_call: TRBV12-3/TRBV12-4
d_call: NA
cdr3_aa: CASSLEGQGGQPQHF
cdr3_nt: TGTGCCAGCTCCCTTGAGGGGCAGGGAGGTCAGCCCCAGCATTTT

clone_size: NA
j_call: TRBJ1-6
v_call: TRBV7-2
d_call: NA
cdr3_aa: CASSLATAYSPLHF
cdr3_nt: TGTGCCAGCAGCTTAGCCACAGCCTATTCACCCCTCCACTTT

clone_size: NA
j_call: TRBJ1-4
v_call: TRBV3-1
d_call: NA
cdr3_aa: CASSQAVGEKLFF
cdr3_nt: TGTGCCAGCAGCCAAGCTGTCGGTGAAAAACTGTTTTTT

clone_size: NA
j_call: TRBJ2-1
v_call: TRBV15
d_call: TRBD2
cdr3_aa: CATSSGTSGGNEQFF
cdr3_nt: TGTGCCACCAGCAGTGGGACTAGCGGCGGGAATGAGCAGTTCTTC

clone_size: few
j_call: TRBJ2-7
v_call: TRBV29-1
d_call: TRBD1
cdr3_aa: CSVWGTGLPPNEQYF
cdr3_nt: TGCAGCGTTTGGGGGACAGGACTCCCTCCTAACGAGCAGTACTTC

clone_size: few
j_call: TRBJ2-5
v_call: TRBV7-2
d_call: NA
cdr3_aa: CASSLALAKETQYF
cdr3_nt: TGTGCCAGCAGCTTAGCGCTGGCCAAAGAGACCCAGTACTTC

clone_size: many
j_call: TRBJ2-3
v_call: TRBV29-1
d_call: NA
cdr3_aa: CSVVQGTDTQYF
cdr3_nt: TGCAGCGTTGTTCAGGGCACAGATACGCAGTATTTT

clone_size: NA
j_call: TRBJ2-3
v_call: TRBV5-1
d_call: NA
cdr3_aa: CASSLWGDTDTQYF
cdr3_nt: TGCGCCAGCAGCTTGTGGGGAGACACAGATACGCAGTATTTT

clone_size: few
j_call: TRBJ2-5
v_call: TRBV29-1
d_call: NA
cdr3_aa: CSVVSSQETQYF
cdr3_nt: TGCAGCGTTGTTAGTAGCCAAGAGACCCAGTACTTC

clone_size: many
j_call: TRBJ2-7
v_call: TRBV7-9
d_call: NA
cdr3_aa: CASSPGTGEQYF
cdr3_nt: TGTGCCAGCAGTCCTGGGACTGGGGAGCAGTACTTC

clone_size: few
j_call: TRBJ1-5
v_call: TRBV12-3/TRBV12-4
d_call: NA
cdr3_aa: CASSYGAGDQPQHF
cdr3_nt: TGTGCCAGCAGTTACGGCGCGGGAGATCAGCCCCAGCATTTT

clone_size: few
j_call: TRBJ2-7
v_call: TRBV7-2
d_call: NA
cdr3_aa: CASSWGVGEQYF
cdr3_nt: TGTGCCAGCAGCTGGGGGGTTGGCGAGCAGTACTTC

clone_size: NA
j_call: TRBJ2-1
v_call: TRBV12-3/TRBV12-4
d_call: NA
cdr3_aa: CASSSVRGRYNEQFF
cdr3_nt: TGTGCCAGCAGTTCAGTCAGGGGTAGGTACAATGAGCAGTTCTTC

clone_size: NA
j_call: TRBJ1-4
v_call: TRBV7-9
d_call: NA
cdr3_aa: CASSAASTNEKLFF
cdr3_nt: TGTGCCAGCAGTGCCGCCTCAACTAATGAAAAACTGTTTTTT

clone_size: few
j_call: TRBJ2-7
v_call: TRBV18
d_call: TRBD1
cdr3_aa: CASSPLGTGVREQYF
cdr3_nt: TGTGCCAGCTCACCACTAGGGACAGGGGTGCGGGAGCAGTACTTC

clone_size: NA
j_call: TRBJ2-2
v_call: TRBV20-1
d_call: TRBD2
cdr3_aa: CSARDSLREGLTGELFF
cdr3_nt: TGCAGTGCTAGAGATTCTTTGCGGGAGGGCCTAACCGGGGAGCTGTTTTTT

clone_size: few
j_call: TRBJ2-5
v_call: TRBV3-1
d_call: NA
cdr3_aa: CASSQDWSLEETQYF
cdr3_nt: TGTGCCAGCAGCCAAGATTGGTCCTTAGAAGAGACCCAGTACTTC

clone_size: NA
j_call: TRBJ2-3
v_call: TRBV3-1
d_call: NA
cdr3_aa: CASSQGGQFTDTQYF
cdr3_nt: TGTGCCAGCAGCCAAGGGGGGCAGTTCACAGATACGCAGTATTTT